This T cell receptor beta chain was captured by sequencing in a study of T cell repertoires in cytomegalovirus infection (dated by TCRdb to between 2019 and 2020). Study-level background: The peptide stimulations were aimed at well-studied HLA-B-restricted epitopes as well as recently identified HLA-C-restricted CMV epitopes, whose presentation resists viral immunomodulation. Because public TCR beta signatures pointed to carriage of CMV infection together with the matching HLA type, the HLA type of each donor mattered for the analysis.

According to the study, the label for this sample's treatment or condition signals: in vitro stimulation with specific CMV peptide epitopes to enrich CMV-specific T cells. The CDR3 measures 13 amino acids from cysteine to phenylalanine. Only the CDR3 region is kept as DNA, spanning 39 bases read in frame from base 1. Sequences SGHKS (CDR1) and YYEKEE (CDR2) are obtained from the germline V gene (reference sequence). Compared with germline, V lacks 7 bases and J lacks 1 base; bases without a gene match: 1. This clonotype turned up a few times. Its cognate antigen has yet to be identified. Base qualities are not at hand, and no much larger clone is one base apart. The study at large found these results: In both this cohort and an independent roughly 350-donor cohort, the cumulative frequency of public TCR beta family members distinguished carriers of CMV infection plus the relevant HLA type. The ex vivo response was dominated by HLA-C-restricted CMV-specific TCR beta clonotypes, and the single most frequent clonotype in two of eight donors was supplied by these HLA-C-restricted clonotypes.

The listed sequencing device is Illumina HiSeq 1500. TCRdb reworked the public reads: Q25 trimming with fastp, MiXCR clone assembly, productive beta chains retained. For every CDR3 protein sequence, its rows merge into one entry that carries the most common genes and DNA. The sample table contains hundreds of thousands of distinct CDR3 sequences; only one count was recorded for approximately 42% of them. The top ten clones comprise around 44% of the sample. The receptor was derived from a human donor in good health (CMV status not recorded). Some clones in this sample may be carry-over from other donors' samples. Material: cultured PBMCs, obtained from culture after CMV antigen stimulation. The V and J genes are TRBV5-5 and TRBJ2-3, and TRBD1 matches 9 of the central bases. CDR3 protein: CASDRGGTDTQYF. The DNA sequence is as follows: TGTGCCAGCGACAGGGGGGGCACAGATACGCAGTATTTT.